This TCR beta chain was observed in a study of response to subunit inactivated influenza vaccine. TCRdb re-called the RT-PCR reads through MiXCR, storing one row per CDR3 protein. Altogether over 800,000 distinct CDR3 sequences are present, around 20% being singletons, with the ten largest covering roughly 10%. This clonotype has just one count. Germline V gene lookup returns CDR1 SGHVS and CDR2 FQNEAQ. V lost 3 bases to trimming and J lost 11 bases, with 17 bases between them. The CDR3 is made up of 15 amino acids. The chain combines TRBV7-8 with TRBJ1-6; D is uncertain. The material was PBMCs from blood, obtained around 5 days after vaccination. The receptor comes from a middle-aged man who received an inactivated influenza vaccine. The CDR3 loop reads CASSFLGRSAAPLHF. The CDR3 DNA reads as TGTGCCAGCAGCTTCCTCGGACGGTCCGCGGCACCCCTCCACTTT.